A single TCR beta chain is shown here with its context. Its antigen is currently unknown. A primer matching the constant region was used to make TCR beta cDNA from approximately 0.45 ug of total RNA. It was through three nested multiplex PCR rounds of slightly modified ARM-PCR that TCR beta libraries arose. TCRdb reprocessed the multiplex PCR reads with MiXCR, giving one entry per CDR3 protein. The sample includes about 70,000 distinct CDR3 sequences, over 60% seen only once; the top ten take around a quarter. This record belongs to a study of tumor-infiltrating lymphocytes in primary liver carcinoma. Study-level results: Compared with blood, tumor repertoires held significantly more in their top 250 clones. The study found only about 8-24% of top clones in all five tumor regions.

Scientists recovered RNA and DNA together from around 20-30 mg of unsorted bulk tissue. Samples were taken from five separate regions of every tumor. All tumor specimens exceeded 80% viable tumor cells. Sequencing used liver tumor tissue from sampling region 4. Subset indicated: tumor region T4, right-lateral pole. The receptor was derived from a man between 35 and 55 years old with primary liver carcinoma and hepatitis B virus infection.

Here the CDR3 DNA reads TGTGCCAGCAGTGAATGGGGGGGCGGCACTGAAGCTTTCTTT. Protein product: CASSEWGGGTEAFF. The chain employs TRBV2 and TRBJ1-1; D is perhaps TRBD1 (6 bases). CDR3 length: 14 amino acids. V lost 2 bases and J 4 bases, leaving 11 bases between the germline ends. CDR1 and CDR2 (germline): SNHLY, FYNNEI.